There are a few counts of the clone carrying this T cell receptor beta chain. TCRdb recomputed calls from the 5' RACE reads with MiXCR, one row per CDR3 protein. The sample holds fewer than 700,000 distinct CDR3 sequences, around 17% seen once. The sample originates from a study of T-cell memory formation after mild COVID-19. The CDR3 totals 14 residues. Per the germline V gene, CDR1 is MGHRA and CDR2 is YSYEKL. The germline V and J ends were trimmed by 4 bases and 0 bases, with 9 bases remaining between them. Sequencing was done on a sample of PBMCs or a T cell subset sorted from them (not recorded which). The TCR was taken from an adult woman who had mild COVID-19 (a few samples of this study predate the infection). Cell type and time point are not known. The genes are TRBV4-1 and TRBJ2-5; either TRBD1 or TRBD2 may supply D (5 bases each). CDR3 region: CASSLRGDQETQYF. The CDR3 nucleotides read TGCGCCAGCAGCCTCCGAGGGGACCAAGAGACCCAGTACTTC.